This T cell receptor (beta chain) was identified in a study of shared clonotypes between healthy human individuals. Profiling relied on immunoSEQ multiplex PCR, and the TCRdb table lists in-frame clones only, not all of them. In the table there are about 2.1 million clones, roughly 95% of which are singletons. CD8 cells regarded as naive lacked CD45RO, were positively chosen for CCR7, and omitted terminally differentiated effector memory CD45RA+ cells. The germline CDR1 and CDR2 sequences are MNHEY and SVGAGI. Between the trimmed V and J ends, which lost 6 bases and 4 bases, there was a span of 12 bases. CDR3 length: 13 amino acids.

The chain uses TRBV6-5 and TRBJ1-2, with D hard to call. Sequences were obtained from naive CD8+ T cells from PBMCs. The sequence came from a man between 18 and 35 years old in good health. Some clones in this sample may be carry-over from other donors' samples. CDR3 amino acids: CASSPGILYGYTF. CDR3 in DNA: TGTGCCAGCAGCCCCGGTATCCTCTATGGCTACACCTTC.